A single sample gave rise to the 22 T cell receptor beta chains below, sequenced in a study of shared clonotypes between healthy human individuals. Profiled with immunoSEQ multiplex PCR; TCRdb holds only in-frame clones, not every one. The sample carries hundreds of thousands of clones, roughly 70% recorded once. Material for sequencing was memory CD4+ T cells sorted from blood. The subset here: CD45RA-negative fraction. These receptors all come from a woman aged 30 to 39 in good health.

Comments on this clone: Other DNA sequences within the sample encode an identical CDR3. The chain carries TRBV11-2 and TRBJ2-1; 8 bases fit TRBD1. The CDR3 sequence is 15 residues long. V gave up 4 bases and J gave up 0 bases; unmatched junction bases: 2. Germline V gene data show CDR1 as SGHAT and CDR2 as FQNNGV. The CDR3 DNA reads TGTGCCAGCAGCTCTACAGGGGGCTCCTACAATGAGCAGTTCTTC. Translation: CASSSTGGSYNEQFF.

This clone was seen a handful of times. V and J are TRBV19 and TRBJ2-3; perhaps TRBD1 as D (5 bases). The germline V and J ends were trimmed by 4 bases and 3 bases, with 11 bases remaining between them. This CDR3 spans 14 amino acids. The V gene's germline CDR1 is LNHDA and CDR2 SQIVND (reference sequence). The CDR3 nucleotides are TGTGCCAGTAGTACCCGACAGAAGACAGATACGCAGTATTTT. It translates to CASSTRQKTDTQYF.

This chain joins TRBV6-6 and TRBJ2-1; D perhaps matches TRBD2 (5 bases). Germline V gene lookup returns CDR1 MNHNY and CDR2 SVGAGI (reference sequence). V was cut by 0 bases and J by 8 bases, with 11 bases left in between. The CDR3 runs to 14 residues. CDR3 nucleotide sequence: TGTGCCAGCAGTTACTCGTTCGCGGGCCATGAGCAGTTCTTC. Amino acids: CASSYSFAGHEQFF.

In regard to this clone: Other nucleotide sequences in the sample specify the same CDR3. J is TRBJ2-1 and V is TRBV5-1; 11 bases agree with TRBD2. The germline V gene encodes CDR1 SGHRS and CDR2 YFSETQ. The CDR3 extends over 15 amino acids. V was clipped by 0 bases and J by 4 bases; unmatched bases: 0. The CDR3 sequence is CASSLVAGGYNEQFF. Written as DNA, the CDR3 is TGCGCCAGCAGCTTGGTAGCGGGAGGGTACAATGAGCAGTTCTTC.

In this sample, this clone turned up once. The genes are TRBV2 and TRBJ2-7; no firm D call. Germline V gene sequence: CDR1 SNHLY, CDR2 FYNNEI. Trimming cost V 7 bases and J 0 bases, with 10 bases left between them. This CDR3 is built from 13 residues. CDR3 nucleotide sequence: TGTGCCAGCATCAAGGAAATCTCCTACGAGCAGTACTTC. This gives the protein CASIKEISYEQYF.

The genes are TRBV6-1 and TRBJ2-3; D possibly corresponds to TRBD1 (5 bases). The CDR3 totals 15 residues. Per germline, CDR1 MNHNS and CDR2 SASEGT. The ends were cut back, 4 bases at V and 2 bases at J, with 13 bases in the middle. This CDR3 is CASSGLTDPTDTQYF. CDR3 bases: TGTGCCAGCAGTGGTCTGACAGACCCCACAGATACGCAGTATTTT.

This clone was seen a single time. The chain combines TRBV5-4 with TRBJ2-1, with 10 bases matching TRBD2. This CDR3 has 13 residues. The V and J ends lost 8 bases and 7 bases, in that order; junction bases with no gene match: 6. Germline loops: CDR1 SGHNT, CDR2 YYREEE (reference sequence). CDR3 in amino acids: CASTASGRNEQFF. CDR3 coding DNA: TGTGCCAGTACGGCTAGCGGGAGAAATGAGCAGTTCTTC. Based on the CDR3 plus reference TRBV5-4 and TRBJ2-1, the full variable domain is ETGVTQSPTHLIKTRGQQVTLRCSSQSGHNTVSWYQQALGQGPQFIFQYYREEENGRGNFPPRFSGLQFPNYSSELNVNALELDDSALYLCASTASGRNEQFFGPGTRLTVL.

The rearrangement links TRBV5-1 to TRBJ2-1, with TRBD2 as a possible D gene (6 bases). Trimming took 0 bases from V and 7 from J, leaving 11 bases between them. The germline CDR1 and CDR2 sequences are SGHRS and YFSETQ. The length of the CDR3 is 14 residues. Here the CDR3 reads CASSLGLGDNEQFF. The CDR3 DNA is TGCGCCAGCAGCTTGGGACTAGGGGATAATGAGCAGTTCTTC.

This clone was recorded only once. The chain joins TRBV21-1 to TRBJ2-1; the table's D call TRBD2 went unverified against the DNA. TRBV21-1 has pseudogene status. The CDR3 runs 19 residues. The CDR3 loop reads CASSKEMNSGRASYNEQFF. The CDR3 nucleotides are TGTGCCAGCAGCAAAGAGATGAATAGCGGGAGGGCCTCCTACAATGAGCAGTTCTTC.

V is TRBV5-6 and J is TRBJ1-3, with TRBD1 identical over 12 bases. CDR1 is SGHDT and CDR2 is YYEEEE in the germline V gene. V dropped 5 bases and J dropped 6; count of bases not matched to a gene: 9. The CDR3 is 16 residues long. For the CDR3, the DNA is TGTGCCAGCAGACTGACCGGGACAGGGGGCTCAAACACCATATATTTT. Its protein is CASRLTGTGGSNTIYF. The whole variable domain, filled in from reference TRBV5-6 and TRBJ1-3, reads DAGVTQSPTHLIKTRGQQVTLRCSPKSGHDTVSWYQQALGQGPQFIFQYYEEEERQRGNFPDRFSGHQFPNYSSELNVNALLLGDSALYLCASRLTGTGGSNTIYFGEGSWLTVV.

The table lists this clone with a few counts. Other DNA variants within this sample encode the same CDR3. V usage is TRBV19 and J usage is TRBJ1-2, with D hard to call. V was clipped by 3 bases and J by 1 base, with 9 bases between them. CDR1 is LNHDA, CDR2 SQIVND, per germline (reference sequence). The CDR3 contains 14 residues. The CDR3 DNA follows: TGTGCCAGTAGTATGGTTACAGTTAACTATGGCTACACCTTC. This codes for CASSMVTVNYGYTF.

The chain carries TRBV7-8 and TRBJ1-2, with D tentatively TRBD1 (5 bases). Trimming pared 7 bases from V and 3 bases from J, leaving 12 bases between. Germline assignment: CDR1 SGHVS and CDR2 FQNEAQ. The CDR3 has 13 amino acids. CDR3 region: CASNPGGYYGYTF. DNA of the CDR3: TGTGCCAGCAACCCGGGGGGGTACTATGGCTACACCTTC.

The genes are TRBV7-9 and TRBJ2-2; D call uncertain. CDR3 length: 11 amino acids. Per germline, CDR1 SEHNR and CDR2 FQNEAQ (reference sequence). Trimming took off 2 bases at V and 5 bases at J, with 0 bases between the two ends. The CDR3 region is CASSLTGELFF. The CDR3 DNA sequence: TGTGCCAGCAGCTTAACCGGGGAGCTGTTTTTT.

This sequence joins TRBV6-5 and TRBJ2-7; D gene ambiguous. In germline, CDR1 is MNHEY, CDR2 SVGAGI. The CDR3 consists of 15 residues. Between the trimmed V and J ends, which lost 6 bases and 3 bases, there was a span of 18 bases. This CDR3 reads CASSSVNYGLYEQYF. The DNA for the CDR3 is TGTGCCAGCAGCTCGGTAAATTATGGCCTCTACGAGCAGTACTTC.

This clone was counted a few times. The J gene is TRBJ2-1, the V gene TRBV30, with 10 bases matching TRBD2. V shed 6 bases and J 1 base; nucleotides not matched to a gene: 3. The germline CDR1 and CDR2 sequences are GTSNPN and SVGIG (reference sequence). This CDR3 comprises 14 residues. CDR3 bases: TGTGCCTGTAAAGCGGGAGGGTCCTACAATGAGCAGTTCTTC. This codes for CACKAGGSYNEQFF.

This sequence joins TRBV7-2 and TRBJ1-2; D not resolved. CDR1 is SGHTA, CDR2 FQGNSA, per germline. CDR3 length: 15 residues. The V and J ends lost 1 base and 4 bases respectively, with 13 bases between them. CDR3 protein: CASSLVTPQGYGYTF. CDR3 sequence (DNA): TGTGCCAGCAGCTTAGTGACACCCCAAGGCTATGGCTACACCTTC.

This CDR3 is CASSLGPLQTGGPYEQYF. DNA for the CDR3: TGTGCCAGCAGTTTAGGCCCTCTTCAGACAGGGGGCCCCTACGAGCAGTACTTC. V and J are TRBV27 and TRBJ2-7, with TRBD1 matching 10 bases. The CDR3 has 18 amino acids. J was trimmed by 2 bases and V by 2 bases; bases with no gene match: 12. Germline values: CDR1 MNHEY, CDR2 SMNVEV (reference sequence).

In the case of this clone: Since a much larger clone is just one base distant, this may be a read error. The J gene is TRBJ1-3, the V gene TRBV5-1; D is unclear. The CDR3 has 14 amino acids. Per the germline V gene, CDR1 is SGHRS and CDR2 is YFSETQ. V lost 0 bases and J 0 bases, leaving 4 bases between the germline ends. The DNA of the CDR3 is TGCGCCAGCAGCTTGGAAAGCTCTGGAAACACCATATATTTT. Amino acid sequence: CASSLESSGNTIYF.

This chain links TRBV6-1 with TRBJ1-5; D remains ambiguous. There are 16 residues in the CDR3. From germline, CDR1 is MNHNS and CDR2 SASEGT. Between the trimmed V and J ends, which lost 0 bases and 3 bases, there was a span of 12 bases. DNA of the CDR3: TGTGCCAGCAGTGAAGCGGGCACAGTCTTCAATCAGCCCCAGCATTTT. The encoded protein is CASSEAGTVFNQPQHF.

The chain uses TRBV10-3 and TRBJ2-3; maybe TRBD2 (6 bases). From germline, CDR1 is ENHRY and CDR2 SYGVKD. This CDR3 has 11 amino acids. Deletions cut 8 bases from V and 6 bases from J, with 9 bases between. CDR3 nucleotide sequence: TGTGCCATCTCTCGGGGGGATACGCAGTATTTT. As protein: CAISRGDTQYF.

Here the CDR3 DNA reads TGTGCCAGCAGTTTAAGGGGAATCGGAGGCACGGAGCAGTACTTC. Translation gives CASSLRGIGGTEQYF. The chain combines TRBV27 with TRBJ2-7; D possibly matches TRBD1 or TRBD2 (5 bases each). The CDR3 runs 15 residues. In germline, CDR1 is MNHEY, CDR2 SMNVEV (reference sequence). Deletions cut 2 bases from V and 7 bases from J, with 18 bases between.

The genes are TRBV5-6 and TRBJ1-2, with TRBD1 matching 8 bases. V shed 4 bases, J shed 3 bases, and the junction held 20 bases outside the gene matches. The germline gives CDR1 SGHDT, CDR2 YYEEEE. The CDR3 totals 19 residues. CDR3 loop: CASSRGQGFTTAHDYGYTF. CDR3 DNA: TGTGCCAGCAGCAGAGGACAGGGCTTTACCACGGCCCACGACTATGGCTACACCTTC.